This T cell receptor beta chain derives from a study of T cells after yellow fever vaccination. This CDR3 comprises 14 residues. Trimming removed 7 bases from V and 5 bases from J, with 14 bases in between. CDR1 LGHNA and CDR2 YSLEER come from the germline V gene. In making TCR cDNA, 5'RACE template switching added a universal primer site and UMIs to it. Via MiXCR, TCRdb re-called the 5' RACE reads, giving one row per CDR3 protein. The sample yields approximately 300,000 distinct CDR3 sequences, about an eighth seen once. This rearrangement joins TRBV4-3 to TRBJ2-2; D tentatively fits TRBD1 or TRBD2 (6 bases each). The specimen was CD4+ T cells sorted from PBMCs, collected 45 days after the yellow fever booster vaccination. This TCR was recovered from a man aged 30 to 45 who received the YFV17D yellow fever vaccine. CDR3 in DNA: TGCGCCAGCACCTCGGGGGCCGGGACCGGGGAGCTGTTTTTT. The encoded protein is CASTSGAGTGELFF.